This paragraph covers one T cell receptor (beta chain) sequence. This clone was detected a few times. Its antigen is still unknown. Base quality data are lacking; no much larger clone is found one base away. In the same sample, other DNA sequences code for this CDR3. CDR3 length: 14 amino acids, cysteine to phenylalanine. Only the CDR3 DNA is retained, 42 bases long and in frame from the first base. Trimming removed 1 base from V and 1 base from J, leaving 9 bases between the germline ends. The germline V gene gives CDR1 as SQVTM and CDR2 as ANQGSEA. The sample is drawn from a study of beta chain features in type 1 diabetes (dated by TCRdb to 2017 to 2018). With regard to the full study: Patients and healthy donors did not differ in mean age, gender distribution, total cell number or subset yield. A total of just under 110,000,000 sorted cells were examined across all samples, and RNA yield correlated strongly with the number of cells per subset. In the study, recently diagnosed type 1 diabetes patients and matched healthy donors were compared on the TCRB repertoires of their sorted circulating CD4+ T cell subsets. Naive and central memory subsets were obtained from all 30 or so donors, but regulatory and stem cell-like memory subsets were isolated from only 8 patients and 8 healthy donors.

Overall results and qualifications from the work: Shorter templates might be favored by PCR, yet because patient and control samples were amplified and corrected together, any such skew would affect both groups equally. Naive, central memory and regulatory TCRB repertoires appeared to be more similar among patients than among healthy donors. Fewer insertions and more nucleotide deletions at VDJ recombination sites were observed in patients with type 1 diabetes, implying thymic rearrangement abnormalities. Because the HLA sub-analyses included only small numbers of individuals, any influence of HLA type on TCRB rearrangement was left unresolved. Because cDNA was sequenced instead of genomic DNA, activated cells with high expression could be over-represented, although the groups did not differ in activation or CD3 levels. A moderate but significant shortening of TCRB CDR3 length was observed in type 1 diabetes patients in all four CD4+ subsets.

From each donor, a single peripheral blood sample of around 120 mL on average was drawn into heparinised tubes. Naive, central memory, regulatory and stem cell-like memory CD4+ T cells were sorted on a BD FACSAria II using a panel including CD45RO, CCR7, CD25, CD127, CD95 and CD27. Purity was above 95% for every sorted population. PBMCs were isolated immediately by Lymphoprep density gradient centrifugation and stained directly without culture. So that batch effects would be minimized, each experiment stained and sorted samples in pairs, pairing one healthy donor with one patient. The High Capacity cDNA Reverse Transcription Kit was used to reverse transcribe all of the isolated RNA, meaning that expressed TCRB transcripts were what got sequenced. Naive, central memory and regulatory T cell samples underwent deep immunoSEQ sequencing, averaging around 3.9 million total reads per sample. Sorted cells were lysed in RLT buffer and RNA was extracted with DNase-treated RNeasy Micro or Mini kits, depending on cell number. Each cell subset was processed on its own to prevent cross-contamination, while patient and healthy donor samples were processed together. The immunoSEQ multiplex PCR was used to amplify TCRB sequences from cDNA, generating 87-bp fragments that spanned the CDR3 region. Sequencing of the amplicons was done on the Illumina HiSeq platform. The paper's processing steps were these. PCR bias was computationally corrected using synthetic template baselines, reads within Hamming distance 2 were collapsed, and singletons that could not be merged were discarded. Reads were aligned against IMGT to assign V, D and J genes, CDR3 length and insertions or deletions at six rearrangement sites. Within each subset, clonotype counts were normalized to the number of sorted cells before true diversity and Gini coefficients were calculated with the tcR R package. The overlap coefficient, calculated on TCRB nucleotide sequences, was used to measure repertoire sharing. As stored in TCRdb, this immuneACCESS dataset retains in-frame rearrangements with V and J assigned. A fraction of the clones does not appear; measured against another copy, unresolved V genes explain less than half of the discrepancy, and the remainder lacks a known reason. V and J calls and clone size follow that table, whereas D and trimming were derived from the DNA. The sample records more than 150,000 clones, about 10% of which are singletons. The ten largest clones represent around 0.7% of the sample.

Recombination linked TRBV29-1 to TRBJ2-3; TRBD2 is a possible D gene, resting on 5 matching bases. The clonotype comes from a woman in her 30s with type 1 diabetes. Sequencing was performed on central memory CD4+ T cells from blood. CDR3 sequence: CSVEGGRGTDTQYF. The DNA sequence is TGCAGCGTTGAAGGCGGGCGAGGCACAGATACGCAGTATTTT.